These T cell receptor beta chains were read from a single sample in a study of blood T cells in healthy people across ages. TCRdb re-analysed the 5' RACE reads in MiXCR, keeping a single row per CDR3 protein. The repertoire holds over 1,200,000 distinct CDR3 sequences, with 59% as singletons. Source material: blood. The receptor source for this set is a man younger than 30 in good health. Both conserved end residues are part of each CDR3. The order of the fields is V gene, J gene, D gene, clone size, CDR3 protein, CDR3 DNA. The D gene is left open where the match is weak. Only some rows state a clone size, as once, few, many or a class for expanded clones.

v_gene: TRBV14; j_gene: TRBJ2-3; d_gene: .; abundance: .; CDR3aa: CASSQLRDNSDTQYF; CDR3nt: TGTGCCAGCAGCCAACTCCGGGACAACTCAGATACGCAGTATTTT
v_gene: TRBV5-5; j_gene: TRBJ2-5; d_gene: TRBD2; abundance: .; CDR3aa: CASISLAGQETQYF; CDR3nt: TGTGCCAGCATATCCCTAGCGGGACAGGAGACCCAGTACTTC
v_gene: TRBV11-2; j_gene: TRBJ2-3; d_gene: .; abundance: .; CDR3aa: CASIGVHTDTQYF; CDR3nt: TGTGCCAGCATCGGGGTTCACACAGATACGCAGTATTTT
v_gene: TRBV5-1; j_gene: TRBJ2-6; d_gene: .; abundance: few; CDR3aa: CASSLAEGRANVLTF; CDR3nt: TGCGCCAGCAGCTTGGCTGAAGGGAGGGCCAACGTCCTGACTTTC
v_gene: TRBV28; j_gene: TRBJ2-7; d_gene: .; abundance: .; CDR3aa: CASALSTLTYEQYF; CDR3nt: TGTGCCAGCGCCCTTAGCACACTCACCTACGAGCAGTACTTC
v_gene: TRBV5-1; j_gene: TRBJ2-5; d_gene: .; abundance: .; CDR3aa: CASSQDSWDEQYF; CDR3nt: TGCGCCAGCAGCCAGGACAGTTGGGATGAGCAGTACTTC
v_gene: TRBV28; j_gene: TRBJ1-2; d_gene: TRBD1; abundance: .; CDR3aa: CASSLIRPDRDYGYTF; CDR3nt: TGTGCCAGCAGTTTAATCCGTCCGGACAGGGACTATGGCTACACCTTC
v_gene: TRBV7-2; j_gene: TRBJ2-3; d_gene: .; abundance: many; CDR3aa: CASSLAWQPDTQYF; CDR3nt: TGTGCCAGCAGCTTAGCCTGGCAGCCAGATACGCAGTATTTT
v_gene: TRBV14; j_gene: TRBJ2-7; d_gene: .; abundance: few; CDR3aa: CASSQDAVNPYEQYF; CDR3nt: TGTGCCAGTAGCCAAGATGCGGTCAACCCCTACGAGCAGTACTTC
v_gene: TRBV4-1; j_gene: TRBJ2-7; d_gene: .; abundance: .; CDR3aa: CASSLVTADSEQYF; CDR3nt: TGCGCCAGCAGCTTAGTGACGGCCGACAGCGAGCAGTACTTC
v_gene: TRBV7-6; j_gene: TRBJ2-7; d_gene: .; abundance: once; CDR3aa: CASSPTTKSYEQYF; CDR3nt: TGTGCCAGCAGCCCCACTACAAAATCCTACGAGCAGTACTTC
v_gene: TRBV6-5; j_gene: TRBJ1-2; d_gene: .; abundance: .; CDR3aa: CASSYSGYQIDNYGYTF; CDR3nt: TGTGCCAGCAGTTACTCAGGGTACCAGATCGATAACTATGGCTACACCTTC
v_gene: TRBV7-2; j_gene: TRBJ2-3; d_gene: .; abundance: .; CDR3aa: CASSLSASFTDTQYF; CDR3nt: TGTGCCAGCAGCTTATCCGCGAGTTTCACAGATACGCAGTATTTT
v_gene: TRBV6-2/TRBV6-3; j_gene: TRBJ2-1; d_gene: .; abundance: .; CDR3aa: CASSPVSSNEQFF; CDR3nt: TGTGCCAGCAGCCCTGTTTCATCCAATGAGCAGTTCTTC
v_gene: TRBV21-1; j_gene: TRBJ2-7; d_gene: .; abundance: .; CDR3aa: CASRADRESEEQYF; CDR3nt: TGTGCCAGCAGGGCTGACAGGGAGTCAGAAGAGCAGTACTTC
v_gene: TRBV28; j_gene: TRBJ2-7; d_gene: .; abundance: few; CDR3aa: CASWTDYYEQYF; CDR3nt: TGTGCCAGCTGGACCGATTACTACGAGCAGTACTTC
v_gene: TRBV6-5; j_gene: TRBJ1-1; d_gene: .; abundance: .; CDR3aa: CASSPPFPISGTEAFF; CDR3nt: TGTGCCAGCAGTCCCCCGTTTCCGATTTCTGGCACTGAAGCTTTCTTT